These 29 T cell receptor beta chains were sequenced from one sample in a study of neoadjuvant nivolumab and ipilimumab in lung cancer. The repertoire was sequenced with immunoSEQ multiplex PCR; TCRdb's copy has only in-frame clones and lacks some. The sample includes about 1,200 clones, approximately 84% seen only once; the top ten take roughly 6.4%. This specimen was adjacent normal lung tissue, taken after neoadjuvant nivolumab, alone or with ipilimumab, at or shortly before surgery. These receptors were taken from an adult with non-small cell lung cancer.

The genes are TRBV5-6 and TRBJ1-1, with D possibly matching TRBD1 (5 bases). V was pared by 0 bases and J by 1 base, with 16 bases between. Germline CDR1 and CDR2: SGHDT and YYEEEE. The CDR3 totals 17 residues. CDR3 DNA sequence: TGTGCCAGCAGCTTGGGGCAGGGCGGGAGTTCGAACACTGAAGCTTTCTTT. Its protein is CASSLGQGGSSNTEAFF.

This sequence joins TRBV6-1 and TRBJ2-1; D gene unclear. The CDR3 is 15 residues long. Germline-derived CDR1 and CDR2 are MNHNS and SASEGT. V was clipped by 1 base and J by 6 bases, with 13 bases between them. The CDR3 DNA reads TGTGCCAGCAGTGAAGGCAGGCAACCTCTCAATGAGCAGTTCTTC. It yields the protein CASSEGRQPLNEQFF.

J is TRBJ2-1 and V is TRBV7-2; D is possibly TRBD2 (6 bases). This CDR3 region has 15 residues. Trimming took off 0 bases at V and 5 bases at J, with 11 bases between the two ends. Germline CDR1 is SGHTA and CDR2 is FQGNSA. In nucleotides, the CDR3 is TGTGCCAGCAGCTTAGCGCGGGGCAGCAACAATGAGCAGTTCTTC. It is translated as CASSLARGSNNEQFF.

The rearrangement links TRBV13 to TRBJ2-7; D is unclear. CDR3 length: 15 amino acids. The germline gives CDR1 PRHDT, CDR2 FYEKMQ (reference sequence). V lost 6 bases to trimming and J lost 1 base, with 16 bases between them. In nucleotides, the CDR3 is TGTGCCAGCAGTTTCCCCGACGCCTCATCCTACGAGCAGTACTTC. It is translated as CASSFPDASSYEQYF.

This chain uses TRBV30 with TRBJ1-6, with D unclear. Germline V CDR1 and CDR2: GTSNPN, SVGIG (reference sequence). The V and J ends lost 4 bases and 0 bases respectively, with 16 bases between them. The CDR3 consists of 17 residues. The CDR3 reads CAWTEGGRSSYNSPLHF. In DNA, the CDR3 is TGTGCCTGGACCGAGGGCGGCAGGAGCTCCTATAATTCACCCCTCCACTTT.

This chain connects TRBV28 to TRBJ1-5; D remains unclear. The CDR3 consists of 11 residues. V was shortened by 6 bases and J by 6 bases, with 6 bases between the two germline ends. The germline V gene encodes CDR1 MDHEN and CDR2 SYDVKM. CDR3 sequence reads: CASSSPQPQHF. CDR3 coding DNA: TGTGCCAGCAGCTCACCTCAGCCCCAGCATTTT.

This clone was recorded a few times. The J gene is TRBJ2-2, the V gene TRBV6-5; D may be TRBD1 (6 bases). The CDR3 runs 14 residues. The ends were cut back, 5 bases at V and 5 bases at J, with 12 bases in the middle. Per germline, CDR1 MNHEY and CDR2 SVGAGI. In DNA form, the CDR3 reads TGTGCCAGCAGTAGGACAGTACGAACCGGGGAGCTGTTTTTT. Encoded protein: CASSRTVRTGELFF.

V usage is TRBV6-1 and J usage is TRBJ1-5; no reliable D call. There are 14 residues in the CDR3. V shed 4 bases and J shed 3 bases, with 10 bases lying between them. CDR1 is MNHNS and CDR2 is SASEGT in the germline V gene. CDR3 loop: CASSASRINQPQHF. CDR3 in DNA: TGTGCCAGCAGTGCTTCACGGATCAATCAGCCCCAGCATTTT.

The sample holds one count of this clone. Other DNA sequences in the same sample also yield this CDR3. The chain has TRBV5-6 and TRBJ1-1, with D possibly TRBD1 on 5 matching bases. V lost 5 bases to trimming and J lost 1 base, with 9 bases between them. The CDR3 is 13 amino acids. Germline lookup yields CDR1 SGHDT and CDR2 YYEEEE. Here the CDR3 DNA reads TGTGCCAGCAGGGGGACGAGGAACACTGAAGCTTTCTTT. This translates into CASRGTRNTEAFF. Supplemented by reference TRBV5-6 and TRBJ1-1, the full variable domain reads DAGVTQSPTHLIKTRGQQVTLRCSPKSGHDTVSWYQQALGQGPQFIFQYYEEEERQRGNFPDRFSGHQFPNYSSELNVNALLLGDSALYLCASRGTRNTEAFFGQGTRLTVV.

This clone showed up just once. The chain's CDR3 is CASSPRRVLDNQPQHF. CDR3 nucleotide sequence: TGTGCCAGTAGTCCCAGGAGGGTGTTGGACAATCAGCCCCAGCATTTT. This rearrangement joins TRBV19 to TRBJ1-5; D remains unclear. The germline V and J ends were trimmed by 5 bases and 3 bases, with 17 bases remaining between them. This CDR3 contains 16 residues. From germline, CDR1 is LNHDA and CDR2 SQIVND (reference sequence).

The chain recombines TRBV19 with TRBJ2-7, with D maybe TRBD2 (7 bases). Germline CDR1 LNHDA, CDR2 SQIVND (reference sequence). The CDR3 consists of 14 residues. V lost 3 bases and J 4 bases, leaving 13 bases between the germline ends. CDR3 DNA: TGTGCCAGTAGTATCGAGGGGGGGACTTACGAGCAGTACTTC. Amino acid sequence: CASSIEGGTYEQYF.

V gene TRBV5-5 combines with J gene TRBJ1-2; D gene uncertain. Trimming took 7 bases from V and 1 from J, leaving 14 bases between them. Per the germline V gene, CDR1 is SGHKS and CDR2 is YYEKEE (reference sequence). The CDR3 consists of 14 residues. The CDR3: CASLDVYGNYGYTF. CDR3 DNA sequence: TGTGCCAGCTTGGACGTCTACGGTAACTATGGCTACACCTTC.

This clone was picked up one time. The chain combines TRBV5-1 with TRBJ2-3, with a tentative D call TRBD2 (6 bases). Germline-derived CDR1 and CDR2 are SGHRS and YFSETQ. V dropped 0 bases and J dropped 4 bases, with 9 bases sitting between them. This CDR3 spans 14 amino acids. The CDR3 loop is CASSLALAADTQYF. In DNA, the CDR3 is TGCGCCAGCAGCTTGGCATTAGCGGCAGATACGCAGTATTTT. Combining the CDR3 with reference TRBV5-1 and TRBJ2-3 gives the whole variable domain KAGVTQTPRYLIKTRGQQVTLSCSPISGHRSVSWYQQTPGQGLQFLFEYFSETQRNKGNFPGRFSGRQFSNSRSEMNVSTLELGDSALYLCASSLALAADTQYFGPGTRLTVL.

The rearrangement links TRBV15 to TRBJ2-3, with D maybe TRBD1 (5 bases). Germline V gene sequence: CDR1 LNHNV, CDR2 YYDKDF (reference sequence). This CDR3 comprises 14 residues. Trimming cost V 1 base and J 7 bases, with 12 bases left between them. The CDR3 sequence: CATSRAGQGNTQYF. The CDR3 region has the DNA TGTGCCACCAGCAGAGCCGGACAAGGAAATACGCAGTATTTT. Variable domain in full (rest from reference TRBV15 and TRBJ2-3): DAMVIQNPRYQVTQFGKPVTLSCSQTLNHNVMYWYQQKSSQAPKLLFHYYDKDFNNEADTPDNFQSRRPNTSFCFLDIRSPGLGDTAMYLCATSRAGQGNTQYFGPGTRLTVL.

The CDR3 DNA reads TGTGCCAGCAGCTTGGAGATCGGGACAGATACGCAGTATTTT. Its translation is CASSLEIGTDTQYF. The V call is TRBV5-4, the J call TRBJ2-3; D gene uncertain. Germline V lookup: CDR1 SGHNT, CDR2 YYREEE (reference sequence). The CDR3 loop spans 14 amino acids. V was cut by 0 bases and J by 3 bases, with 8 bases left in between.

Only a few counts were recorded for this clone. V usage is TRBV29-1 and J usage is TRBJ2-3; D gene unclear. Trimming took off 7 bases at V and 2 bases at J, with 4 bases between the two ends. The CDR3 extends over 10 amino acids. The germline CDR1 and CDR2 sequences are SQVTM and ANQGSEA. Written as DNA, the CDR3 is TGCAGCGCCCTCACAGATACGCAGTATTTT. Its protein product is CSALTDTQYF.

This clone was counted once. The V and J genes are TRBV4-1 and TRBJ1-6, with no clear D. Germline CDR1 and CDR2: MGHRA and YSYEKL. CDR3 size: 11 residues. Between the trimmed V and J ends, which lost 3 bases and 12 bases, there was a span of 6 bases. The CDR3 nucleotides read TGCGCCAGCAGCCACAATGGACCCCTCCACTTT. Its protein is CASSHNGPLHF.

The rearrangement uses TRBV2 and TRBJ2-1; 8 positions agree with TRBD2. The germline V gene encodes CDR1 SNHLY and CDR2 FYNNEI. The J segment lost 8 bases and the V segment lost 8 bases, leaving 11 bases of the junction unmatched. The CDR3 totals 14 residues. The CDR3 sequence: CASGRTSRGYEQFF. For the CDR3, the DNA is TGTGCCAGCGGACGGACTAGCCGAGGGTATGAGCAGTTCTTC.

The chain carries TRBV18 and TRBJ2-1; tentative D call: TRBD1 (6 bases). Germline CDR1 and CDR2: KGHSH and LQKENI. Trimming pared 3 bases from V and 3 bases from J, leaving 12 bases between. The CDR3 totals 15 residues. The CDR3, as DNA: TGTGCCAGCTCACCCGGACAGTCAATCTACAATGAGCAGTTCTTC. Protein: CASSPGQSIYNEQFF.

The gene calls are TRBV4-1 and TRBJ1-4; 8 nucleotides match TRBD1. The ends lost 2 bases at V and 8 bases at J; junction bases unmatched: 10. This CDR3 has 16 amino acids. Germline V CDR1 and CDR2: MGHRA, YSYEKL. CDR3 DNA: TGCGCCAGCAGCCAAACTCAGGGGGACAGGAGAGAAAAACTGTTTTTT. Translation: CASSQTQGDRREKLFF.

This clone appeared a single time. The V call is TRBV28, the J call TRBJ2-7, with D possibly being TRBD1 (5 bases). The CDR3 totals 13 residues. Germline-derived CDR1 and CDR2 are MDHEN and SYDVKM. V was cut by 4 bases and J by 5 bases, with 12 bases left in between. The CDR3 coding sequence is TGTGCCAGCAGTTCAGGATCCAGGGACGAGCAGTACTTC. This codes for CASSSGSRDEQYF.

This clone was seen more than once but under ten times. The chain joins TRBV11-2 to TRBJ1-2; D uncertain. From germline, CDR1 is SGHAT and CDR2 FQNNGV. The CDR3 runs 15 residues. Trimming stripped 2 bases from V and 0 bases from J, with 10 bases between. The CDR3, as DNA: TGTGCCAGCAGCTTAATGGTTGGGGCTAACTATGGCTACACCTTC. Amino acid sequence: CASSLMVGANYGYTF.

The rearrangement joins TRBV7-3 to TRBJ2-7; TRBD2 aligns across 9 bases. Germline lookup yields CDR1 SGHTA and CDR2 FQGTGA. This CDR3 has 16 residues. V lost 1 base, J lost 2 bases, and 6 bases stayed unmatched. This CDR3 is CASSLRAGGPPYEQYF. The DNA for the CDR3 is TGTGCCAGCAGCTTAAGAGCGGGGGGCCCCCCCTACGAGCAGTACTTC.

The CDR3 spells CASGPGPLGAFF. CDR3 nucleotides: TGTGCCAGCGGCCCGGGCCCCTTGGGAGCTTTCTTT. The chain carries TRBV2 and TRBJ1-1; D gene uncertain. Trimming removed 8 bases from V and 10 bases from J, with 17 bases in between. This CDR3 is built from 12 residues. Germline V gene sequence: CDR1 SNHLY, CDR2 FYNNEI.

This rearrangement joins TRBV10-3 to TRBJ1-2; 10 bases line up with TRBD1. CDR1 is ENHRY and CDR2 is SYGVKD in the germline V gene. CDR3 length: 15 amino acids. Unmatched junction bases numbered 13, after V lost 8 bases and J lost 7 bases. The CDR3 DNA sequence: TGTGCCATCGGCCGGGACAGGGGCCGTCTAGGTGGCTACACCTTC. This gives the protein CAIGRDRGRLGGYTF.

In its sample, this clone was seen once. The CDR3 sequence is CASSGLTEAFF. The CDR3 DNA sequence: TGTGCCAGCAGCGGACTGACTGAAGCTTTCTTT. The rearrangement joins TRBV7-9 to TRBJ1-1; D remains ambiguous. Germline V gene sequence: CDR1 SEHNR, CDR2 FQNEAQ (reference sequence). V lost 5 bases to trimming and J lost 5 bases, with 6 bases between them. The CDR3 contains 11 residues.

The V gene is TRBV4-2, the J gene TRBJ1-2; D gene uncertain. The V end was cut by 0 bases, the J end by 3 bases, with 17 bases between. Germline CDR1 and CDR2: LGHNA and YNFKEQ. CDR3 size: 17 residues. The CDR3 DNA sequence: TGTGCCAGCAGCCAAGATCTCTCGGCAGGAAGGGACTATGGCTACACCTTC. It translates to CASSQDLSAGRDYGYTF.

The J gene is TRBJ1-5, the V gene TRBV2; D gene unclear. CDR1 and CDR2 from the germline V gene are SNHLY and FYNNEI. The CDR3 runs 12 residues. Deletions cut 4 bases from V and 7 bases from J, with 8 bases between. CDR3 sequence reads: CASSAGYQPQHF. The DNA for the CDR3 is TGTGCCAGCAGTGCCGGTTACCAGCCCCAGCATTTT.

The chain has TRBV2 and TRBJ2-7; no clear D gene. The germline V gene encodes CDR1 SNHLY and CDR2 FYNNEI. The CDR3 sequence is 14 residues long. Trimming pared 6 bases from V and 4 bases from J, leaving 16 bases between. DNA of the CDR3: TGTGCCAGCAGCTCCCGCTGGTCATCGTACGAGCAGTACTTC. This codes for CASSSRWSSYEQYF.